Below are 27 T cell receptor beta chains sequenced from a single sample in a study of cytomegalovirus exposure and HLA in healthy donors. The protocol was immunoSEQ multiplex PCR, while the TCRdb copy is restricted to in-frame clones and leaves out a portion. Of 90,000 or so clones listed, around 85% are singletons. The specimen was PBMCs. Source of these receptors: a man younger than 30 in good health and CMV-seropositive.

The genes are TRBV6-1 and TRBJ1-2; the D gene is possibly TRBD1 (5 bases). The CDR3 runs to 10 residues. Germline CDR1 MNHNS, CDR2 SASEGT. With 7 bases removed from V and 7 bases from J, the gap between germline ends came to 7 bases. The CDR3 region is CASMGRGYTF. In DNA form, the CDR3 reads TGTGCCAGCATGGGGCGTGGCTACACCTTC.

The gene calls are TRBV28 and TRBJ2-1, with TRBD2 matching 13 bases. The CDR3 has 17 amino acids. The germline CDR1 and CDR2 sequences are MDHEN and SYDVKM. Trimming at V came to 4 bases and at J to 7 bases, leaving 10 bases not matched to a gene. The CDR3 sequence is CASSSVELAGGLNEQFF. CDR3 nucleotide sequence: TGTGCCAGCAGTTCCGTAGAACTAGCGGGAGGGCTTAATGAGCAGTTCTTC.

V and J are TRBV30 and TRBJ1-4; D is unclear. The ends were cut back, 4 bases at V and 4 bases at J, with 7 bases in the middle. The CDR3 length is 12 residues. The V gene's germline CDR1 is GTSNPN and CDR2 SVGIG (reference sequence). CDR3 DNA sequence: TGTGCCTGGAACTTTATTAATGAAAAACTGTTTTTT. Amino acid sequence: CAWNFINEKLFF.

The chain combines TRBV2 with TRBJ1-5, with a tentative D call TRBD1 (5 bases). This CDR3 region has 15 residues. In germline, CDR1 is SNHLY, CDR2 FYNNEI. V lost 4 bases and J lost 3, with 13 bases in between. CDR3 region: CASSVKGWFNQPQHF. The CDR3 bases are TGTGCCAGCAGTGTGAAGGGGTGGTTCAATCAGCCCCAGCATTTT.

The chain joins TRBV27 to TRBJ2-7; the match to TRBD2 covers 13 bases. The CDR3 is 15 amino acids. CDR1 is MNHEY, CDR2 SMNVEV, per germline (reference sequence). Unmatched junction bases numbered 5, after V lost 6 bases and J lost 3 bases. The CDR3 DNA follows: TGTGCCAGCAGCCCGACTAGCGGGAGGTTCTACGAGCAGTACGTC. This sequence encodes CASSPTSGRFYEQYV.

Note on this clone: Relative to the germline gene, one junction end is altered; a read error may explain this. The chain recombines TRBV5-1 with TRBJ2-1, with TRBD2 as a possible D gene (6 bases). Germline V gene data show CDR1 as SGHRS and CDR2 as YFSETQ. This CDR3 is 11 amino acids long. The CDR3 here is CASSSLTSQLF. The CDR3 DNA reads TGCGCCAGCAGCTCTCTGACTAGTCAGCTCTTC.

The J gene is TRBJ2-7, the V gene TRBV30; D is uncertain. CDR1 and CDR2 (germline): GTSNPN, SVGIG (reference sequence). The CDR3 is 12 amino acids. V lost 1 base to trimming and J lost 2 bases, with 6 bases between them. CDR3 DNA sequence: TGTGCCTGGAGTGGGTCAGCCTACGAGCAGTACTTC. Protein product: CAWSGSAYEQYF.

This chain joins TRBV4-2 and TRBJ1-1; the D gene is possibly TRBD1 (6 bases). There are 15 residues in the CDR3. Trimming pared 0 bases from V and 7 bases from J, leaving 15 bases between. The germline gives CDR1 LGHNA, CDR2 YNFKEQ. The CDR3 protein is CASSQETGIKVEAFF. The CDR3 DNA follows: TGTGCCAGCAGCCAAGAAACAGGGATAAAGGTTGAAGCTTTCTTT.

V and J are TRBV5-6 and TRBJ2-7, with 7 bases lining up with TRBD1. Trimming removed 4 bases from V and 0 bases from J; junction bases left unmatched: 13. The germline V gene encodes CDR1 SGHDT and CDR2 YYEEEE. This CDR3 has 17 residues. The CDR3 sequence: CASSLLTGRPPSYEQYV. CDR3 DNA sequence: TGTGCCAGCAGCCTTTTGACAGGGAGACCACCCTCCTACGAGCAGTACGTC.

The chain recombines TRBV5-1 with TRBJ2-5; a weak D match, TRBD2 (5 bases). V shed 1 base and J shed 3 bases, with 13 bases lying between them. This CDR3 is built from 15 residues. Germline loops: CDR1 SGHRS, CDR2 YFSETQ. The CDR3 DNA is TGCGCCAGCAGCTTGAGAGGGTTACGGGAAGAGACCCAGTACTTC. Translating gives CASSLRGLREETQYF. The full variable domain, completed using reference TRBV5-1 and TRBJ2-5, is KAGVTQTPRYLIKTRGQQVTLSCSPISGHRSVSWYQQTPGQGLQFLFEYFSETQRNKGNFPGRFSGRQFSNSRSEMNVSTLELGDSALYLCASSLRGLREETQYFGPGTRLLVL.

This chain connects TRBV27 to TRBJ1-1; 7 bases map to TRBD1. The CDR3 has 12 amino acids. CDR1 is MNHEY and CDR2 is SMNVEV in the germline V gene (reference sequence). V was clipped by 3 bases and J by 6 bases; unmatched bases: 1. The CDR3 is CASSFRGAEAFF. The CDR3 DNA reads TGTGCCAGCAGTTTCAGGGGGGCTGAAGCTTTCTTT.

The V gene is TRBV4-1, the J gene TRBJ1-2, with unresolved D. V dropped 0 bases and J dropped 4 bases, with 6 bases sitting between them. CDR3 length: 13 amino acids. Germline V CDR1 and CDR2: MGHRA, YSYEKL. The CDR3 loop is CASSQDGSYGYTF. As DNA, the CDR3 is TGCGCCAGCAGCCAAGACGGGAGCTATGGCTACACCTTC.

The table lists this clone with a few counts. The chain is built from TRBV2 and TRBJ2-7; weak D call: TRBD2 (5 bases). V was pared by 7 bases and J by 1 base, with 11 bases between. Germline V gene sequence: CDR1 SNHLY, CDR2 FYNNEI. There are 13 residues in the CDR3. The CDR3 DNA reads TGTGCCAGCATGGGCGGGCCGTCCTACGAGCAGTACTTC. This encodes CASMGGPSYEQYF.

The chain recombines TRBV6-4 with TRBJ2-2; D remains ambiguous. The germline gives CDR1 MRHNA, CDR2 SNTAGT. The CDR3 covers 13 residues. V was clipped by 3 bases and J by 2 bases, with 4 bases between them. The CDR3 protein is CASSDTNTGELFF. The CDR3 coding sequence is TGTGCCAGCAGTGATACTAACACCGGGGAGCTGTTTTTT.

V gene TRBV27 combines with J gene TRBJ2-2, with 9 bases lining up with TRBD2. Germline values: CDR1 MNHEY, CDR2 SMNVEV (reference sequence). The junction had 6 bases not matched to a gene; V was cut back by 5 bases and J by 5 bases. There are 15 residues in the CDR3. CDR3 in amino acids: CASSIAGVVTGELFF. The CDR3 DNA sequence: TGTGCCAGCAGTATAGCGGGAGTGGTTACCGGGGAGCTGTTTTTT.

This chain joins TRBV2 and TRBJ2-5; TRBD1 matches at 10 bases. V gave up 8 bases and J gave up 5 bases; unmatched junction bases: 11. Germline CDR1 and CDR2: SNHLY and FYNNEI. The CDR3 length is 15 residues. CDR3 protein: CASLLGTGARETQYF. The CDR3 DNA reads TGTGCCAGCCTCTTGGGGACAGGGGCTAGGGAGACCCAGTACTTC.

The chain couples TRBV11-3 to TRBJ2-1; 11 positions agree with TRBD2. With 4 bases clipped from V and 4 bases from J, the junction kept 9 bases outside the gene matches. Germline lookup yields CDR1 SGHNT and CDR2 YENEEA. The CDR3 spans 17 residues. CDR3 coding DNA: TGTGCCAGCAGCTATGGGGGGGGGACTAGCGGATACAATGAGCAGTTCTTC. Translation: CASSYGGGTSGYNEQFF. The full variable domain, its missing parts supplied by reference TRBV11-3 and TRBJ2-1, is EAGVVQSPRYKIIEKKQPVAFWCNPISGHNTLYWYLQNLGQGPELLIRYENEEAVDDSQLPKDRFSAERLKGVDSTLKIQPAELGDSAVYLCASSYGGGTSGYNEQFFGPGTRLTVL.

V is TRBV5-1 and J is TRBJ2-5; 11 bases align to TRBD1. There are 17 residues in the CDR3. In germline, CDR1 is SGHRS, CDR2 YFSETQ. V lost 4 bases to trimming and J lost 5 bases; unmatched junction nucleotides: 13. CDR3 sequence: CASSPYPGQGAGETQYF. DNA for the CDR3: TGCGCCAGCAGCCCCTACCCCGGACAGGGGGCTGGGGAGACCCAGTACTTC.

For the CDR3, the DNA is TGTGCCAGCAGCTTAACAGGGGGCACAGACATTCAGTACTTC. The encoded protein is CASSLTGGTDIQYF. The V call is TRBV7-6, the J call TRBJ2-4, with 9 nucleotides matching TRBD1. The germline V gene encodes CDR1 SGHVS and CDR2 FNYEAQ. The junction had 4 bases not matched to a gene; V was cut back by 2 bases and J by 8 bases. This CDR3 comprises 14 residues.

The V gene is TRBV5-1, the J gene TRBJ2-7; TRBD1 matches 7 bases. Germline V gives CDR1 SGHRS, CDR2 YFSETQ. The trim removed 4 bases at V and 4 bases at J, leaving 5 bases unmatched. This CDR3 contains 13 residues. CDR3: CASSPGTAYEQYF. CDR3 DNA: TGCGCCAGCAGCCCCGGGACAGCATACGAGCAGTACTTC.

In this sample, this clone turned up a few times. The rearrangement links TRBV15 to TRBJ2-1; 8 positions match TRBD2. Trimming cost V 3 bases and J 6 bases; bases outside gene matches: 19. The CDR3 sequence is 19 residues long. Germline V CDR1 and CDR2: LNHNV, YYDKDF (reference sequence). The CDR3 sequence: CATSSAPGSGGGFGNEQFF. CDR3 nucleotides: TGTGCCACCAGCAGCGCCCCTGGTTCGGGAGGGGGTTTTGGCAATGAGCAGTTCTTC.

This sequence joins TRBV12-5 and TRBJ2-1, with TRBD2 identical over 7 bases. The trim removed 5 bases at V and 2 bases at J, leaving 9 bases unmatched. The CDR3 spans 16 residues. CDR1 is LGHNT and CDR2 is FRNRAP in the germline V gene. CDR3 protein: CASGPGGGRAYNEQFF. The CDR3 DNA is TGTGCTAGTGGTCCCGGAGGAGGGAGGGCCTACAATGAGCAGTTCTTC.

V gene TRBV5-4 combines with J gene TRBJ2-5; 12 bases are shared with TRBD2. This CDR3 spans 15 amino acids. Germline loops: CDR1 SGHNT, CDR2 YYREEE (reference sequence). V was clipped by 7 bases and J by 1 base; unmatched bases: 5. CDR3 loop: CASSTSGRPQETQYF. CDR3 in DNA: TGTGCCAGCTCGACTAGCGGGAGACCCCAAGAGACCCAGTACTTC.

This chain connects TRBV9 to TRBJ2-7, with 7 bases that match TRBD2. Germline V gene sequence: CDR1 SGDLS, CDR2 YYNGEE. The CDR3 runs to 14 residues. Trimming removed 0 bases from V and 3 bases from J; junction bases left unmatched: 3. DNA of the CDR3: TGTGCCAGCAGCGTAGCGCCTAGCGGCTACGAGCAGTACTTC. Translating gives CASSVAPSGYEQYF.

A single count supports this clone. The chain joins TRBV7-8 to TRBJ2-2, with 7 bases fitting TRBD1. The J segment lost 5 bases and the V segment lost 5 bases, leaving 8 bases of the junction unmatched. The germline CDR1 and CDR2 sequences are SGHVS and FQNEAQ. The CDR3 totals 15 residues. Here the CDR3 reads CASSPLEGATGELFF. CDR3 DNA: TGTGCCAGCAGCCCCCTCGAGGGGGCAACCGGGGAGCTGTTTTTT.

The J gene is TRBJ2-7, the V gene TRBV15; 10 positions match TRBD2. J was trimmed by 2 bases and V by 5 bases; bases with no gene match: 9. The CDR3 contains 16 residues. Germline V gene lookup returns CDR1 LNHNV and CDR2 YYDKDF (reference sequence). CDR3 coding DNA: TGTGCCACCAGCTCTCGGACTAGCGGTTTTCCCTACGAGCAGTACTTC. Translated: CATSSRTSGFPYEQYF. Variable domain in full (rest from reference TRBV15 and TRBJ2-7): DAMVIQNPRYQVTQFGKPVTLSCSQTLNHNVMYWYQQKSSQAPKLLFHYYDKDFNNEADTPDNFQSRRPNTSFCFLDIRSPGLGDTAMYLCATSSRTSGFPYEQYFGPGTRLTVT.

This clone was seen once. V is TRBV7-2 and J is TRBJ2-7; 8 bases agree with TRBD2. The CDR3 length is 14 residues. CDR1 and CDR2 (germline): SGHTA, FQGNSA. J was trimmed by 3 bases and V by 2 bases; bases with no gene match: 3. DNA for the CDR3: TGTGCCAGCAGCTTAAGGCTAGCGGGCTACGAGCAGTACTTC. This translates into CASSLRLAGYEQYF.